This section outlines one T cell receptor (beta chain) sequence together with its context. Its antigen is unknown. This sample stems from a study of vaccination and CD4 T cells after COVID-19. On the study more broadly: Overlapping spike peptides served as the stimulus for the cells. These peptides came from SARS-CoV-2 and from the common cold coronaviruses HCoV-NL63, HCoV-OC43 and HCoV-229E.

This sample's treatment: approximately 9-day PBMC culture with coronavirus spike peptide pools or control peptides (ViraFEST assay). Cultured CD4+ T cells had their DNA profiled by the Oncomine TCR Beta short-read assay. Genomic DNA was isolated from CD4+ T cells that had been cultured. One entry per CDR3 protein, called by TCRdb with MiXCR from the PCR reads. The repertoire has around 13,000 distinct CDR3 sequences, about 40% of them found once; the top ten carry 20% to 25%. This clonotype originated in a human donor who had recovered from COVID-19. Here the sequenced sample was CD4+ T cells from blood, cultured in vitro, taken before SARS-CoV-2 vaccination.

The CDR3 coding sequence is TGTGCCAGCAGCCTCCAAGCGGGAGCTAACGAGCAGTACTTC. Amino acids: CASSLQAGANEQYF. The chain is built from TRBV7-2 and TRBJ2-7, with 8 bases matching TRBD2. In germline, CDR1 is SGHTA, CDR2 FQGNSA. The V and J ends lost 5 bases and 5 bases, in that order; junction bases with no gene match: 8. The CDR3 is made up of 14 amino acids. Full variable domain (outside the CDR3, taken from reference TRBV7-2 and TRBJ2-7): GAGVSQSPSNKVTEKGKDVELRCDPISGHTALYWYRQSLGQGLEFLIYFQGNSAPDKSGLPSDRFSAERTGGSVSTLTIQRTQQEDSAVYLCASSLQAGANEQYFGPGTRLTVT.